This T cell receptor (beta chain) was sequenced for a study of PD-L1 blockade in urothelial cancer. Per germline, CDR1 LNHDA and CDR2 SQIVND (reference sequence). Trimming shortened V by 3 bases and J by 8 bases, and 19 bases separated the two germline ends. The CDR3 is made up of 15 amino acids. The protocol was immunoSEQ multiplex PCR, while the TCRdb copy is restricted to in-frame clones and leaves out a portion. This sample has around 45,000 clones; about 91% occur once, and the top ten carry roughly 3.9%. The receptor was isolated from a man older than 75 with urothelial cancer. The rearrangement uses TRBV19 and TRBJ1-2, with D unresolved. The sample here was PBMCs, taken around atezolizumab (anti-PD-L1) treatment. The CDR3 loop is CASSISDGRAIGYTF. CDR3 coding DNA: TGTGCCAGTAGTATCTCGGACGGGAGAGCCATAGGCTACACCTTC. Complete variable domain (other parts from reference TRBV19 and TRBJ1-2): DGGITQSPKYLFRKEGQNVTLSCEQNLNHDAMYWYRQDPGQGLRLIYYSQIVNDFQKGDIAEGYSVSREKKESFPLTVTSAQKNPTAFYLCASSISDGRAIGYTFGSGTRLTVV.